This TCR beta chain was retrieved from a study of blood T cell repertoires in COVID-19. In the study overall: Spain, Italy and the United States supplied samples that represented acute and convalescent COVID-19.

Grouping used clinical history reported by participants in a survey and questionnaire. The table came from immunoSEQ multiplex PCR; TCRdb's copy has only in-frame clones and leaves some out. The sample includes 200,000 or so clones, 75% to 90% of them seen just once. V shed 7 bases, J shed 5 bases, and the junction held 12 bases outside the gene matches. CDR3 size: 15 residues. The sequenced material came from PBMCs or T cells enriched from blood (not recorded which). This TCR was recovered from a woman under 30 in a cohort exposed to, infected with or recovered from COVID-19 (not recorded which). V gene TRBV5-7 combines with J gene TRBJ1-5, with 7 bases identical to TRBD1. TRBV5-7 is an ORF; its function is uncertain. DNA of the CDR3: TGTGCCAGCCCCGATCCGGGACAGTGGGATCAGCCCCAGCATTTT. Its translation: CASPDPGQWDQPQHF.